Below, 18 T cell receptor beta chains from the same sample are listed, as sequenced in a study of CD8 T cells in ankylosing spondylitis. TCRdb called the 5' RACE reads again in MiXCR, with one record for every CDR3 protein. The sample comprises 450,000 or so distinct CDR3 sequences, 20% to 30% of which are singletons, and roughly 0.8% rests with the top ten. Their cognate antigens are unknown. Study-wide points: Ankylosing spondylitis blood appeared to be characterized by a TCR beta motif of eight highly homologous variants.

Source material: blood, either unsorted or a sorted T cell fraction (not recorded which). The receptors were sampled from a male donor with ankylosing spondylitis.

This chain connects TRBV20-1 to TRBJ1-1; maybe TRBD1 (6 bases). The CDR3 covers 14 residues. The germline CDR1 and CDR2 sequences are DFQATT and SNEGSKA (reference sequence). The V gene lost 1 base and the J gene lost 5 bases, with 14 bases spanning the gap. Here the CDR3 reads CSARVGGLRTEAFF. CDR3 nucleotide sequence: TGCAGTGCTAGAGTTGGGGGGCTACGGACTGAAGCTTTCTTT.

The table lists this clonotype with many counts. The chain carries TRBV5-8 and TRBJ2-1; 10 bases line up with TRBD2. V shed 0 bases, J shed 9 bases, and the junction held 6 bases outside the gene matches. Germline loops: CDR1 SGHTS, CDR2 YDEGEE. The CDR3 runs to 15 residues. The CDR3 here is CASSLASGRALEQFF. CDR3 DNA: TGTGCCAGCAGCTTGGCGAGCGGGAGGGCCCTTGAGCAGTTCTTC.

At least ten counts were recorded for this clonotype. V gene TRBV6-1 combines with J gene TRBJ2-3; D unclear. Germline CDR1 reads MNHNS; CDR2 reads SASEGT. Deletions cut 6 bases from V and 7 bases from J, with 8 bases between. The CDR3 spans 11 residues. DNA of the CDR3: TGTGCCAGCAGATATAGTAATACGCAGTATTTT. Its translation: CASRYSNTQYF.

V usage is TRBV4-1 and J usage is TRBJ1-4, with a tentative D call TRBD1 (6 bases). Germline assignment: CDR1 MGHRA and CDR2 YSYEKL. Trimming shortened V by 1 base and J by 7 bases, and 16 bases separated the two germline ends. The CDR3 length is 16 residues. The CDR3 sequence: CASSQAPGTRLEKLFF. The CDR3 DNA sequence: TGCGCCAGCAGCCAAGCTCCCGGGACAAGACTTGAAAAACTGTTTTTT.

This clonotype occurred a few times. The chain links TRBV27 to TRBJ1-4; D not resolved. V dropped 6 bases and J dropped 4 bases, with 9 bases sitting between them. The V gene's germline CDR1 is MNHEY and CDR2 SMNVEV (reference sequence). The CDR3 length is 13 residues. The CDR3 region is CASSLWGNEKLFF. The CDR3 coding sequence is TGTGCCAGCAGCCTGTGGGGTAATGAAAAACTGTTTTTT.

This clonotype was detected only a few times. The rearrangement uses TRBV24-1 and TRBJ2-1; 9 bases align to TRBD1. J was trimmed by 3 bases and V by 3 bases; bases with no gene match: 11. The CDR3 length is 18 residues. Germline CDR1 and CDR2: KGHDR and SFDVKD. The CDR3 nucleotides read TGTGCCACCAGTGATCCTATATCCGGGACAGGGAACTACAATGAGCAGTTCTTC. Amino acid sequence: CATSDPISGTGNYNEQFF.

This clonotype was seen more than once but under ten times. The V and J genes are TRBV7-2 and TRBJ2-3, with TRBD2 identical over 8 bases. V was clipped by 1 base and J by 6 bases; unmatched bases: 6. Germline values: CDR1 SGHTA, CDR2 FQGNSA. The CDR3 extends over 15 amino acids. This CDR3 is CASSLDLAGTDTQYF. The CDR3 nucleotides read TGTGCCAGCAGCTTAGATTTAGCGGGAACGGATACGCAGTATTTT.

This clonotype was observed at least ten times. The chain employs TRBV3-1 and TRBJ1-2, with a tentative D call TRBD1 (5 bases). The CDR3 length is 15 residues. Trimming stripped 4 bases from V and 7 bases from J, with 19 bases between. CDR1 LGHDT and CDR2 YNNKEL come from the germline V gene (reference sequence). DNA for the CDR3: TGTGCCAGCAGCCCTCCACAGGTCTCGGTCAGTGGCTACACCTTC. The encoded protein is CASSPPQVSVSGYTF.

This clonotype was found a few times. The chain uses TRBV9 and TRBJ1-1; tentatively, D is TRBD1 (5 bases). V lost 0 bases, J lost 1 base, and 7 bases lay in between. The length of the CDR3 is 14 residues. Germline lookup yields CDR1 SGDLS and CDR2 YYNGEE. CDR3 coding DNA: TGTGCCAGCAGCGTAGATGGGGGGAACACTGAAGCTTTCTTT. This codes for CASSVDGGNTEAFF.

The table lists this clonotype with a few counts. This rearrangement joins TRBV11-2 to TRBJ1-1; TRBD1 agrees at 7 bases. The CDR3 sequence is 14 residues long. Germline loops: CDR1 SGHAT, CDR2 FQNNGV. With 4 bases clipped from V and 8 bases from J, the junction kept 10 bases outside the gene matches. CDR3 coding DNA: TGTGCCAGCAGCTCCCCGAGCCAGGGACAGGAAGCTTTCTTT. Amino acids: CASSSPSQGQEAFF.

In its sample, this clonotype was seen a few times. The chain combines TRBV20-1 with TRBJ2-3; D is unclear. Between the trimmed V and J ends, which lost 0 bases and 1 base, there was a span of 8 bases. The CDR3 sequence is 14 residues long. CDR1 and CDR2 from the germline V gene are DFQATT and SNEGSKA (reference sequence). The CDR3 is CSARDLRGTDTQYF. Here the CDR3 DNA reads TGCAGTGCTAGAGATCTTAGGGGCACAGATACGCAGTATTTT.

This clonotype was found once. The chain employs TRBV18 and TRBJ1-4; unclear D gene. The CDR3 covers 15 residues. V dropped 2 bases and J dropped 5 bases, with 12 bases sitting between them. Per germline, CDR1 KGHSH and CDR2 LQKENI. In nucleotides, the CDR3 is TGTGCCAGCTCACCAGTACTGGCGGACAATGAAAAACTGTTTTTT. The encoded protein is CASSPVLADNEKLFF. The full variable domain, its missing parts supplied by reference TRBV18 and TRBJ1-4, is NAGVMQNPRHLVRRRGQEARLRCSPMKGHSHVYWYRQLPEEGLKFMVYLQKENIIDESGMPKERFSAEFPKEGPSILRIQQVVRGDSAAYFCASSPVLADNEKLFFGSGTQLSVL.

The CDR3 loop is CASSEGDRETQYF. Here the CDR3 DNA reads TGCGCCAGCAGTGAGGGGGACCGGGAGACCCAGTACTTC. The V call is TRBV10-1, the J call TRBJ2-5; D possibly uses TRBD1 or TRBD2 (5 bases each). CDR3 length: 13 amino acids. Germline values: CDR1 WNHNN, CDR2 SYGVQD (reference sequence). V was pared by 2 bases and J by 5 bases, with 9 bases between.

J is TRBJ2-5 and V is TRBV3-1; a weak D match, TRBD2 (6 bases). The V end was cut by 1 base, the J end by 2 bases, with 8 bases between. The CDR3 totals 14 residues. Looked up from germline, CDR1 is LGHDT and CDR2 is YNNKEL (reference sequence). CDR3 residues: CASSQGDLQETQYF. The CDR3 region has the DNA TGTGCCAGCAGCCAAGGGGACTTACAAGAGACCCAGTACTTC.

This chain uses TRBV11-2 with TRBJ2-1; 11 nucleotides line up with TRBD2. The ends lost 5 bases at V and 9 bases at J; junction bases unmatched: 9. The CDR3 spans 15 residues. The germline CDR1 and CDR2 sequences are SGHAT and FQNNGV. The CDR3 nucleotides are TGTGCCAGCAGCCGCTCTCGTAGCGGGAGGGCTGAGCAGTTCTTC. This gives the protein CASSRSRSGRAEQFF.

This clonotype was recorded a few times. This chain connects TRBV7-2 to TRBJ2-1; TRBD1 might be the D (5 bases). CDR3 size: 16 residues. V gave up 1 base and J gave up 0 bases, with 10 bases separating them. Germline lookup yields CDR1 SGHTA and CDR2 FQGNSA. CDR3 residues: CASSLVAGNSYNEQFF. DNA for the CDR3: TGTGCCAGCAGCTTAGTCGCAGGGAACTCCTACAATGAGCAGTTCTTC.

This clonotype was picked up a small number of times. V gene TRBV10-3 combines with J gene TRBJ2-5; tentatively, D is TRBD1 (5 bases). The CDR3 length is 16 residues. From germline, CDR1 is ENHRY and CDR2 SYGVKD. V was cut by 3 bases and J by 5 bases, with 19 bases left in between. The CDR3 loop is CAISDAKGASGETQYF. DNA of the CDR3: TGTGCCATCAGTGATGCAAAAGGGGCATCAGGGGAGACCCAGTACTTC.

The V call is TRBV7-7, the J call TRBJ2-7; D is possibly TRBD2 (6 bases). The CDR3 has 16 residues. The germline V gene has CDR1 SSHAT and CDR2 FNYEAQ (reference sequence). Trimming pared 4 bases from V and 2 bases from J, leaving 18 bases between. CDR3 nucleotide sequence: TGTGCCAGCAGCTACCACGCGGGACCCGGGCCCTACGAGCAGTACTTC. This sequence encodes CASSYHAGPGPYEQYF.